The clone carrying this TCR beta chain was detected once. Sequencing used immunoSEQ multiplex PCR; TCRdb keeps in-frame clones, though not all of them. The sample lists about 140,000 clones, about 93% occurring once. The data were obtained in a study of T cell responses to AZD1222 COVID-19 vaccine. The sequence derives from an adult who received the AZD1222 COVID-19 vaccine. This specimen consisted of peripheral blood, obtained 28 days after the second AZD1222 dose.

CDR3 in amino acids: CASSPSGSGRGTQYF. Here the CDR3 DNA reads TGTGCCAGCAGCCCCTCGGGCTCGGGGCGGGGGACCCAGTACTTC. The chain has TRBV7-7 and TRBJ2-5; TRBD2 might be the D (6 bases). Germline CDR1 reads SSHAT; CDR2 reads FNYEAQ (reference sequence). With 5 bases removed from V and 7 bases from J, the gap between germline ends came to 20 bases. The CDR3 totals 15 residues.